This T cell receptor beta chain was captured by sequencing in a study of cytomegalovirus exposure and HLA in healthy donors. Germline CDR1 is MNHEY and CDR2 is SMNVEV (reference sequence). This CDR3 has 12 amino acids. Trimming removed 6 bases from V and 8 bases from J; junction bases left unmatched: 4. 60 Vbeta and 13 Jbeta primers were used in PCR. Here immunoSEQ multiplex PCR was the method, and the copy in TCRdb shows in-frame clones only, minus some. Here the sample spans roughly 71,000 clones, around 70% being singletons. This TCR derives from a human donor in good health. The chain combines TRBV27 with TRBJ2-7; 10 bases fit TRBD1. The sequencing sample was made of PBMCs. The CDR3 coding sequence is TGTGCCAGCAGGAGACAGGGGGCGAAGCAGTACTTC. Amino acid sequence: CASRRQGAKQYF.